These 5 T cell receptor beta chains came from one sample sequenced in a study of beta chain features in type 1 diabetes. General study points: TCRB CDR3s were moderately but significantly shorter in Type 1 diabetes patients in all four CD4+ subsets.

Since all of the isolated RNA was reverse transcribed, expressed TCRB transcripts were what got sequenced. Sequencing used immunoSEQ multiplex PCR; TCRdb keeps in-frame clones, though not all of them. The sample includes about 270,000 clones, roughly an eighth of them seen just once. The antigens these receptors bind are not known. Input material: naive CD4+ T cells from blood. Receptor source: a man aged 25 to 40 with type 1 diabetes.

This clone has at least ten counts. This chain connects TRBV29-1 to TRBJ1-1; D is undetermined. Germline CDR1 is SQVTM and CDR2 is ANQGSEA. The CDR3 consists of 10 residues. V lost 4 bases and J 2 bases, leaving 2 bases between the germline ends. CDR3 protein: CSVANTEAFF. CDR3 nucleotides: TGCAGCGTTGCTAACACTGAAGCTTTCTTT.

This clone was observed a handful of times. This sequence joins TRBV6-5 and TRBJ2-5; TRBD1 matches 7 bases. V lost 4 bases to trimming and J lost 0 bases; unmatched junction nucleotides: 2. The CDR3 extends over 14 amino acids. Germline CDR1 is MNHEY and CDR2 is SVGAGI. The CDR3 bases are TGTGCCAGCAGTTTCGGGACAGACCAAGAGACCCAGTACTTC. This encodes CASSFGTDQETQYF.

There are a few counts of this clone. The chain links TRBV27 to TRBJ2-7; D call uncertain. Trimming took off 7 bases at V and 1 base at J, with 11 bases between the two ends. Looked up from germline, CDR1 is MNHEY and CDR2 is SMNVEV (reference sequence). This CDR3 region has 13 residues. The CDR3 coding sequence is TGTGCCAGCACCTCCTCTCGGTCCTACGAGCAGTACTTC. Its translation is CASTSSRSYEQYF.

V and J are TRBV9 and TRBJ2-3; possible D gene TRBD2, 6 bases. V was pared by 3 bases and J by 3 bases, with 11 bases between. The CDR3 spans 14 residues. Germline CDR1 and CDR2: SGDLS and YYNGEE. CDR3 in DNA: TGTGCCAGCAGCGGGACTGGGAGGACAGATACGCAGTATTTT. This codes for CASSGTGRTDTQYF.

This clone was seen once. This rearrangement joins TRBV21-1 to TRBJ2-5; TRBD1, the table's D call, lacks a check against the DNA. TRBV21-1 is a pseudogene segment. There are 16 residues in the CDR3. The chain's CDR3 is CASSKGDRVLKETQYF. The CDR3 DNA is TGTGCCAGCAGCAAAGGGGACAGGGTCTTGAAAGAGACCCAGTACTTC.